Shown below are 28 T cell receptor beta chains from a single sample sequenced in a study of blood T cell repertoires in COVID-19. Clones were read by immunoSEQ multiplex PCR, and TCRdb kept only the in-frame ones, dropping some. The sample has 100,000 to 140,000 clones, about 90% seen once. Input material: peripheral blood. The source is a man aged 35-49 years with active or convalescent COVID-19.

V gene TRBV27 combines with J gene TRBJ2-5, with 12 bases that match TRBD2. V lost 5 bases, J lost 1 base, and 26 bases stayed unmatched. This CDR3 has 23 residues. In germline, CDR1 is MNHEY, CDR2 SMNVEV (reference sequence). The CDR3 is CASSPSNVYRGLAGLGGQETQYF. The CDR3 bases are TGTGCCAGCAGTCCCTCGAACGTTTACCGGGGACTAGCGGGCTTGGGGGGCCAAGAGACCCAGTACTTC.

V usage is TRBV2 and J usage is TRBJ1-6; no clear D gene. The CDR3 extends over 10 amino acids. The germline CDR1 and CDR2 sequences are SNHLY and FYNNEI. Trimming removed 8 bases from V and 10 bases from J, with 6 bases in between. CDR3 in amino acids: CASGPSPLHF. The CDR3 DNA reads TGTGCCAGCGGGCCCTCACCCCTCCACTTT.

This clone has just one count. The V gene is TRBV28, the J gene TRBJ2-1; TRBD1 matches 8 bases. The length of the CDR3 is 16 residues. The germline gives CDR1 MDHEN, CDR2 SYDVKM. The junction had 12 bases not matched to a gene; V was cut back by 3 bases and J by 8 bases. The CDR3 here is CASSLAARTGFDEQFF. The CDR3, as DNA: TGTGCCAGCAGTTTGGCTGCTCGGACAGGGTTCGATGAGCAGTTCTTC.

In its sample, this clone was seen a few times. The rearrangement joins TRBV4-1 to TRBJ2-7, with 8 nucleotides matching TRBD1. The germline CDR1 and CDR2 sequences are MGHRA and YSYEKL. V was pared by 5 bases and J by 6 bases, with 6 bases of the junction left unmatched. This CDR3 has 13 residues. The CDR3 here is CASSERQGIEQYF. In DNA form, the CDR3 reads TGCGCCAGCAGCGAAAGACAGGGGATCGAGCAGTACTTC.

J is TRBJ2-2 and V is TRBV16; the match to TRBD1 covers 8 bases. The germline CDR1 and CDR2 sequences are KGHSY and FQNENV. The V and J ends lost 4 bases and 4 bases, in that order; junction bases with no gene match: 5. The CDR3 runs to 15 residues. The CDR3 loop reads CASSPRTGGTGELFF. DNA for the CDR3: TGTGCCAGCAGCCCGCGAACAGGGGGCACCGGGGAGCTGTTTTTT.

The CDR3 nucleotides read TGTGCCAGCAGCTTTATTCTTTTGACAGATACGCAGTATTTT. It yields the protein CASSFILLTDTQYF. This chain links TRBV11-2 with TRBJ2-3, with D hard to call. The V and J ends lost 3 bases and 3 bases respectively, with 10 bases between them. CDR1 is SGHAT and CDR2 is FQNNGV in the germline V gene. CDR3 size: 14 residues.

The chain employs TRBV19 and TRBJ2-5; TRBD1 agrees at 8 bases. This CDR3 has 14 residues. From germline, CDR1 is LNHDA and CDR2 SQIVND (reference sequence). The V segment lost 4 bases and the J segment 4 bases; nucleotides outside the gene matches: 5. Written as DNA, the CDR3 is TGTGCCAGTAGTACTCATACAGGGGGAGAGACCCAGTACTTC. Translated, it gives CASSTHTGGETQYF.

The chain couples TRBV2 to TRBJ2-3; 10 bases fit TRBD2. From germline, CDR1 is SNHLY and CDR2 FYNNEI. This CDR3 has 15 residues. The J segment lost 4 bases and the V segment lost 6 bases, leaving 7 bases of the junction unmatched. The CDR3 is CASRATSGSADTQYF. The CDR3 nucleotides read TGTGCCAGCAGAGCGACTAGCGGGTCTGCAGATACGCAGTATTTT.

CDR3: CASSRDSFYNSPLHF. Written as DNA, the CDR3 is TGTGCCAGCAGCCGGGACAGCTTCTATAATTCACCCCTCCACTTT. The chain recombines TRBV28 with TRBJ1-6, with 7 positions matching TRBD1. This CDR3 comprises 15 residues. The ends lost 6 bases at V and 3 bases at J; junction bases unmatched: 5. Germline CDR1 is MDHEN and CDR2 is SYDVKM. Based on the CDR3 plus reference TRBV28 and TRBJ1-6, the full variable domain is DVKVTQSSRYLVKRTGEKVFLECVQDMDHENMFWYRQDPGLGLRLIYFSYDVKMKEKGDIPEGYSVSREKKERFSLILESASTNQTSMYLCASSRDSFYNSPLHFGNGTRLTVT.

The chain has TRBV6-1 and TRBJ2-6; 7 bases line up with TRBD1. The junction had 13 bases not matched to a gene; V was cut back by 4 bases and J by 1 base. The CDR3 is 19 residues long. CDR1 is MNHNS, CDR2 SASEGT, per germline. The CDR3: CASSASGGFLSSGANVLTF. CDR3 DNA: TGTGCCAGCAGTGCTTCAGGGGGTTTTTTATCTTCTGGGGCCAACGTCCTGACTTTC.

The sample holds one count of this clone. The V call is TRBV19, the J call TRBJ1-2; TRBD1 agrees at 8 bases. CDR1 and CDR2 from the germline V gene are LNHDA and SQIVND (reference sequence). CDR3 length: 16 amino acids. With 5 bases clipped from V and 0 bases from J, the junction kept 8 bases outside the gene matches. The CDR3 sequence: CASSPQDRAANYGYTF. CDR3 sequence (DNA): TGTGCCAGTAGTCCCCAGGACAGGGCGGCTAACTATGGCTACACCTTC.

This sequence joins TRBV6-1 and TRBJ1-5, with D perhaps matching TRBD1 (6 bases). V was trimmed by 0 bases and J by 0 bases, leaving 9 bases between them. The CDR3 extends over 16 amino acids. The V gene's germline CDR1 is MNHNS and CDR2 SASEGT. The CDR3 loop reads CASSEALQGSNQPQHF. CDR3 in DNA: TGTGCCAGCAGTGAAGCGTTACAGGGTAGCAATCAGCCCCAGCATTTT.

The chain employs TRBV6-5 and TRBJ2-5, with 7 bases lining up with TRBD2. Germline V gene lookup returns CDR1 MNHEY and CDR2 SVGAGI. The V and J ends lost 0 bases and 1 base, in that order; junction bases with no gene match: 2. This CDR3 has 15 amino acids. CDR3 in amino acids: CASSYSGGGQETQYF. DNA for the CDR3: TGTGCCAGCAGTTACTCTGGCGGGGGCCAAGAGACCCAGTACTTC.

In nucleotides, the CDR3 is TGTGCCAGCAGCCAGCAGGTGAACTCCTACGAGCAGTACTTC. It is translated as CASSQQVNSYEQYF. This chain links TRBV11-2 with TRBJ2-7; D is unresolved. V lost 5 bases and J 0 bases, leaving 11 bases between the germline ends. Germline V gene data show CDR1 as SGHAT and CDR2 as FQNNGV. The CDR3 has 14 residues.

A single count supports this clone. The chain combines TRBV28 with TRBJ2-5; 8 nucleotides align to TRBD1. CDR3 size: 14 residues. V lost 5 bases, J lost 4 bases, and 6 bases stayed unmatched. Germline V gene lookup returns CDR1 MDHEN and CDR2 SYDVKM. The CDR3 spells CASSRTGIPETQYF. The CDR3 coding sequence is TGTGCCAGCAGTCGGACAGGGATACCAGAGACCCAGTACTTC.

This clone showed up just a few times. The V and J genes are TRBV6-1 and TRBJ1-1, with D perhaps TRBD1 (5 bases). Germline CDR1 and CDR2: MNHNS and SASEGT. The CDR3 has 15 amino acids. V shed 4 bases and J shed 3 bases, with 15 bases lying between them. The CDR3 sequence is CASSGTGKGYTEAFF. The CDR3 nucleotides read TGTGCCAGCAGTGGCACAGGAAAGGGGTACACTGAAGCTTTCTTT.

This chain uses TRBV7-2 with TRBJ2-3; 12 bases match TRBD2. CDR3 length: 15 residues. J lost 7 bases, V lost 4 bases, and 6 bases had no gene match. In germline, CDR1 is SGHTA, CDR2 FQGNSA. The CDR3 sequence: CASSSLAGGGYTQYF. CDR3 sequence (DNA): TGTGCCAGCAGCTCCCTAGCGGGAGGGGGGTATACGCAGTATTTT.

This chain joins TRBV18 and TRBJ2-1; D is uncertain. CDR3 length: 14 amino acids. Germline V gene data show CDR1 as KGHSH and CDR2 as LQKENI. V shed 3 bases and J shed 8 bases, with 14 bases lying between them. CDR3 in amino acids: CASSPPYSSDEQFF. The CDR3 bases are TGTGCCAGCTCACCTCCGTACTCTTCTGATGAGCAGTTCTTC.

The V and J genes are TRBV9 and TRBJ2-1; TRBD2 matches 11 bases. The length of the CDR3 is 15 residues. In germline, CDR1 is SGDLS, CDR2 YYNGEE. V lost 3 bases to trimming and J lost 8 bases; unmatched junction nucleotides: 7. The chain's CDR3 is CASSAGLAGGYEQFF. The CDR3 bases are TGTGCCAGCAGCGCAGGCCTAGCGGGAGGTTATGAGCAGTTCTTC.

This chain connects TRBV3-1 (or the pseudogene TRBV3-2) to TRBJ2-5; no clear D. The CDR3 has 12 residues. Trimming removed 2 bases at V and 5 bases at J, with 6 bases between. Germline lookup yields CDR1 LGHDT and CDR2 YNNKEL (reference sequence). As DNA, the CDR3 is TGTGCCAGCAGCCAACTCCAGGAGACCCAGTACTTC. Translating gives CASSQLQETQYF.

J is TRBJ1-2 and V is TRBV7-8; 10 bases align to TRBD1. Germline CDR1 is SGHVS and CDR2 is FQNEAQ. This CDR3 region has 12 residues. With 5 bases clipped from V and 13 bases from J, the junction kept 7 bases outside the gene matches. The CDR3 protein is CASSPGTGVGTF. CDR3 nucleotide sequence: TGTGCCAGCAGCCCCGGGACAGGGGTTGGCACCTTC.

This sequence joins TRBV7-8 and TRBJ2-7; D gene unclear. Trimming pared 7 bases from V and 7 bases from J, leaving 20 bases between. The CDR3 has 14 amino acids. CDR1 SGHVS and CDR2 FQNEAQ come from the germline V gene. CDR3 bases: TGTGCCAGCACCCTCAGCACTATACCTACGGAGCAGTACTTC. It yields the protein CASTLSTIPTEQYF.

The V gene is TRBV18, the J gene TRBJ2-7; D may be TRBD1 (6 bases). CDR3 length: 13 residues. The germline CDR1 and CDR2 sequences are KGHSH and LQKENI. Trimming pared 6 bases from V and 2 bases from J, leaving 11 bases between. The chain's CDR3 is CASSRTATYEQYF. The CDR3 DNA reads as TGTGCCAGCTCGCGGACAGCCACCTACGAGCAGTACTTC.

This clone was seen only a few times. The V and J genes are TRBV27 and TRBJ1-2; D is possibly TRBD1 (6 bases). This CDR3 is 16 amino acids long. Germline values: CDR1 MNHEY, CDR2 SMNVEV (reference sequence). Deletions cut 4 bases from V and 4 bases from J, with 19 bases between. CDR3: CASSSYQRIGGYGYTF. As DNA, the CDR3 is TGTGCCAGCAGTTCCTACCAGCGTATAGGGGGCTATGGCTACACCTTC.

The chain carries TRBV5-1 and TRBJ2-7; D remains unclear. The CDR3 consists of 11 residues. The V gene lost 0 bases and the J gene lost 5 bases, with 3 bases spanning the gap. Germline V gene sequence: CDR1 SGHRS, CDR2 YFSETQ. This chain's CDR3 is CASSLGNEQYF. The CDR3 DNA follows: TGCGCCAGCAGCTTGGGTAACGAGCAGTACTTC.

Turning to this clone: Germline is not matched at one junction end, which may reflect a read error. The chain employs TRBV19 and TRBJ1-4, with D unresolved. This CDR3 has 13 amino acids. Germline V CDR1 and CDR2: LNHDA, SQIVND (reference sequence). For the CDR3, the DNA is TGTGCCAGTAGTATACCCGGCGGGCTAGTTTCTTCCTTT. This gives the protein CASSIPGGLVSSF.

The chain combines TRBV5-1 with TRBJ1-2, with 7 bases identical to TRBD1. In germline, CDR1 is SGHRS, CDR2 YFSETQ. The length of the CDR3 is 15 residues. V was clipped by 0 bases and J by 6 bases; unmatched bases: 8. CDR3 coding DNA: TGCGCCAGCAGCTTGGGGGACAGCGGGTCCAATGGCTACACCTTC. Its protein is CASSLGDSGSNGYTF.

This CDR3 reads CASSLTSAGSSTDTQYF. CDR3 bases: TGTGCCAGCAGCTTAACGAGCGCGGGTTCTAGCACAGATACGCAGTATTTT. This chain connects TRBV7-3 to TRBJ2-3; possible D gene TRBD2, 5 bases. CDR3 length equals 17 residues. Trimming pared 0 bases from V and 0 bases from J, leaving 13 bases between. Germline lookup yields CDR1 SGHTA and CDR2 FQGTGA.